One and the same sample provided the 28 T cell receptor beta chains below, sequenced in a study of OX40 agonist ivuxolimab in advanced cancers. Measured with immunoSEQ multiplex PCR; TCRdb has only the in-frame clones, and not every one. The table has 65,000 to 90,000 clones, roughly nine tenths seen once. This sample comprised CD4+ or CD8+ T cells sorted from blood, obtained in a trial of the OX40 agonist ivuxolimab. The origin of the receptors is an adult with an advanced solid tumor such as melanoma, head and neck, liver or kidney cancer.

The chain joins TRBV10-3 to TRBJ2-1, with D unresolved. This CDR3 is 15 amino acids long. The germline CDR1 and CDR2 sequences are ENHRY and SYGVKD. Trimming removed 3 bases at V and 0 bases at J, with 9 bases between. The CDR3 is CAISDSEPSYNEQFF. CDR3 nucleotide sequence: TGTGCCATCAGTGATTCAGAACCCTCCTACAATGAGCAGTTCTTC.

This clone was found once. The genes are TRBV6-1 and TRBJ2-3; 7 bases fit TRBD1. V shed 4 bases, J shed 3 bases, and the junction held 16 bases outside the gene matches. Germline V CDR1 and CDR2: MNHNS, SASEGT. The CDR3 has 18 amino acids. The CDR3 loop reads CASSARPSRGWDTDTQYF. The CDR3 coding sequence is TGTGCCAGCAGTGCCCGACCCTCCAGGGGGTGGGATACAGATACGCAGTATTTT.

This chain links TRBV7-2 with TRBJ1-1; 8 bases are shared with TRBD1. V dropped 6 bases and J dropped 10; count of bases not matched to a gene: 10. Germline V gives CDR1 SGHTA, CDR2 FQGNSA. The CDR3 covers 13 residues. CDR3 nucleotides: TGTGCCAGCAGTTACGACAGGGGTGGTACAGCTTTCTTT. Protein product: CASSYDRGGTAFF.

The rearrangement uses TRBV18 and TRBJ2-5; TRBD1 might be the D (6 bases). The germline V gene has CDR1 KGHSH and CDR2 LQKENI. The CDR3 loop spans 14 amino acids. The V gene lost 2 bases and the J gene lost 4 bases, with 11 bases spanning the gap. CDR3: CASSPLQGGETQYF. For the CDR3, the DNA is TGTGCCAGCTCACCATTACAGGGTGGAGAGACCCAGTACTTC. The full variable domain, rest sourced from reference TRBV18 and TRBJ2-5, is NAGVMQNPRHLVRRRGQEARLRCSPMKGHSHVYWYRQLPEEGLKFMVYLQKENIIDESGMPKERFSAEFPKEGPSILRIQQVVRGDSAAYFCASSPLQGGETQYFGPGTRLLVL.

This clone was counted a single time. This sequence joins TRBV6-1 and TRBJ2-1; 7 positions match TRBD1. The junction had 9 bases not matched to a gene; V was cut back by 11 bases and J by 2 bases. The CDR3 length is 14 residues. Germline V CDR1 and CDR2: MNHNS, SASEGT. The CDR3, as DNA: TGTGCCGTCCACCGGGACAGCCCCTACAATGAGCAGTTCTTC. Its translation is CAVHRDSPYNEQFF.

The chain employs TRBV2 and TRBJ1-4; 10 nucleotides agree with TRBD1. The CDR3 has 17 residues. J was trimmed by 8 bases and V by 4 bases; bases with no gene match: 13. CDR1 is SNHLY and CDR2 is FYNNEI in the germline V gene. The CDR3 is CASSVLGQGLGGEKLFF. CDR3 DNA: TGTGCCAGCAGTGTGTTGGGACAGGGGCTCGGTGGGGAAAAACTGTTTTTT.

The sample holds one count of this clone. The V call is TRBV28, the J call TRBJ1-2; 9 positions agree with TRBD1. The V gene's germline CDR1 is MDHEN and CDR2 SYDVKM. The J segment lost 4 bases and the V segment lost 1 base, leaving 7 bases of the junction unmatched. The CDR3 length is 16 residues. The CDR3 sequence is CASSLYSDRGSYGYTF. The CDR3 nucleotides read TGTGCCAGCAGTTTATACAGCGACAGGGGGAGCTATGGCTACACCTTC.

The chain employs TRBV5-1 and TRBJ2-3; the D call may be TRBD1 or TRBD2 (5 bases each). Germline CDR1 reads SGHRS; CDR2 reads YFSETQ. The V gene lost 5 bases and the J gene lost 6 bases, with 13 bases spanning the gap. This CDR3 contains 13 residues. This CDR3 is CASRKAGADTQYF. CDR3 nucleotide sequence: TGCGCCAGCAGGAAGGCCGGGGCCGATACGCAGTATTTT.

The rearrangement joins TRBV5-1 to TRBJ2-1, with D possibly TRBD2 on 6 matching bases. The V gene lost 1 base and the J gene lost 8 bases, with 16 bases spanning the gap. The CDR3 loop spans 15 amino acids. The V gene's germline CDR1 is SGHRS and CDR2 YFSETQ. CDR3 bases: TGCGCCAGCAGCTTGTTGGCGGGAATTCTGGATGAGCAGTTCTTC. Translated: CASSLLAGILDEQFF. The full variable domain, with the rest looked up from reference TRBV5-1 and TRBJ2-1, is KAGVTQTPRYLIKTRGQQVTLSCSPISGHRSVSWYQQTPGQGLQFLFEYFSETQRNKGNFPGRFSGRQFSNSRSEMNVSTLELGDSALYLCASSLLAGILDEQFFGPGTRLTVL.

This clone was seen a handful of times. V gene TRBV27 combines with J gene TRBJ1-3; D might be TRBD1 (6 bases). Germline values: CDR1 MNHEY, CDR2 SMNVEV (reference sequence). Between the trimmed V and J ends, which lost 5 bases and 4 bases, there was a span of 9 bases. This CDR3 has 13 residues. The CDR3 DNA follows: TGTGCCAGCAGTCAGGGGAGGGGAAACACCATATATTTT. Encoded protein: CASSQGRGNTIYF.

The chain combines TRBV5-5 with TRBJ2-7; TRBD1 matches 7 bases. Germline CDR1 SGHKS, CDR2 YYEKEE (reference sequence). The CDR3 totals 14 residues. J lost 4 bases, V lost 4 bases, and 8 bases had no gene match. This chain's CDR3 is CASSTRQGSYEQYF. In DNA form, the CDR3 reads TGTGCCAGCAGCACTCGACAGGGTTCGTACGAGCAGTACTTC. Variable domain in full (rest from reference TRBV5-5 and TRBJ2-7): DAGVTQSPTHLIKTRGQQVTLRCSPISGHKSVSWYQQVLGQGPQFIFQYYEKEERGRGNFPDRFSARQFPNYSSELNVNALLLGDSALYLCASSTRQGSYEQYFGPGTRLTVT.

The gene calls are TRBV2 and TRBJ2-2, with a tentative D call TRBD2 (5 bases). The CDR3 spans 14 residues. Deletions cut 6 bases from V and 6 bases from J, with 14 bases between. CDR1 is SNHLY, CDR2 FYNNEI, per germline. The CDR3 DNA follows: TGTGCCAGCAGGTACACTAGAAACCCCGGGGAGCTGTTTTTT. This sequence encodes CASRYTRNPGELFF.

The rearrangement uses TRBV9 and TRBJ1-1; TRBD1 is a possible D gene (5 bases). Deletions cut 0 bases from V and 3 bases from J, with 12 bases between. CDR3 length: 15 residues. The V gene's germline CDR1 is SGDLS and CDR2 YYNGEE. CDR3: CASSVDQGGYTEAFF. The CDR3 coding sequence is TGTGCCAGCAGCGTAGATCAGGGAGGATACACTGAAGCTTTCTTT.

CDR3 DNA: TGTGCCAGCAGTTTCGGACTGAAGAACACTGAAGCTTTCTTT. Amino acid sequence: CASSFGLKNTEAFF. The J gene is TRBJ1-1, the V gene TRBV6-5; D remains ambiguous. Germline lookup yields CDR1 MNHEY and CDR2 SVGAGI. The V end was cut by 4 bases, the J end by 1 base, with 10 bases between. The CDR3 is 14 amino acids.

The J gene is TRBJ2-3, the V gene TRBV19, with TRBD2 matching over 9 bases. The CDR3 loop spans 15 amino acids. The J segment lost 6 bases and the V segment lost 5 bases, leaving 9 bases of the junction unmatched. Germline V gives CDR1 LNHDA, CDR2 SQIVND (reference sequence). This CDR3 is CASSVTSGSMDTQYF. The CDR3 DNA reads TGTGCCAGTAGTGTGACTAGCGGTAGTATGGATACGCAGTATTTT.

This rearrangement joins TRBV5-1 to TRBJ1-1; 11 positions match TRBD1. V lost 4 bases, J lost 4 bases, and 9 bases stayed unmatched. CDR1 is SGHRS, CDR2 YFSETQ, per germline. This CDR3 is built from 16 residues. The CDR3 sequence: CASSEGQGGRTTEAFF. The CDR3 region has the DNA TGCGCCAGCAGCGAGGGACAGGGGGGTAGGACCACTGAAGCTTTCTTT.

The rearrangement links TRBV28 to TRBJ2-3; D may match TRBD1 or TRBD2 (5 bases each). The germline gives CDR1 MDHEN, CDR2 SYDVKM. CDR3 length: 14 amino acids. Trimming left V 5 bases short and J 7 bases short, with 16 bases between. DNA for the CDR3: TGTGCCAGCAGTCAAGGGGCAGGAGGTTATACGCAGTATTTT. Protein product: CASSQGAGGYTQYF. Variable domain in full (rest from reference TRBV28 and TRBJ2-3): DVKVTQSSRYLVKRTGEKVFLECVQDMDHENMFWYRQDPGLGLRLIYFSYDVKMKEKGDIPEGYSVSREKKERFSLILESASTNQTSMYLCASSQGAGGYTQYFGPGTRLTVL.

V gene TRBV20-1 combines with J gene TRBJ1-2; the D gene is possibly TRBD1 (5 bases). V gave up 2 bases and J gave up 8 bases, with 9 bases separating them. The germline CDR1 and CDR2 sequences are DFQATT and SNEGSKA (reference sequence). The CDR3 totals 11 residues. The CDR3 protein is CSARWGPGYTF. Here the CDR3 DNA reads TGCAGTGCTAGATGGGGACCCGGCTACACCTTC.

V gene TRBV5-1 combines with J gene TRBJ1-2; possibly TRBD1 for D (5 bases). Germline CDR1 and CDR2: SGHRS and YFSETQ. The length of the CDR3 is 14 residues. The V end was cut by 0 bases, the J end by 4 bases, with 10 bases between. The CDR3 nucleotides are TGCGCCAGCAGCTTGGAAGGGGACGGCTATGGCTACACCTTC. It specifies CASSLEGDGYGYTF.

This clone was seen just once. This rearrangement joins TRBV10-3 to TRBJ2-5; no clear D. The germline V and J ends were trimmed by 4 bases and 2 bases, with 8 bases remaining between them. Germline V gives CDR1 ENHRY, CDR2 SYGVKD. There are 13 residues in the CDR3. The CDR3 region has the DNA TGTGCCATCAGTGGGGCGCCTCAAGAGACCCAGTACTTC. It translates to CAISGAPQETQYF.

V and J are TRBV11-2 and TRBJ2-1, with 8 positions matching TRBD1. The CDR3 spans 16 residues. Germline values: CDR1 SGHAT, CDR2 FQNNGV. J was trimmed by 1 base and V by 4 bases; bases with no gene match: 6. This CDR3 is CASSSATGGSYNEQFF. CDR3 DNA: TGTGCCAGCAGCTCCGCTACAGGGGGATCCTACAATGAGCAGTTCTTC.

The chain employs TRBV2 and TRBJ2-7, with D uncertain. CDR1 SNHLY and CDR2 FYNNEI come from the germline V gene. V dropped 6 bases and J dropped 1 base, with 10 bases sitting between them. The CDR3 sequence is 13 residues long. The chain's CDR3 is CASRPHLSYEQYF. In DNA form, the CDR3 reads TGTGCCAGCAGGCCCCATCTATCCTACGAGCAGTACTTC.

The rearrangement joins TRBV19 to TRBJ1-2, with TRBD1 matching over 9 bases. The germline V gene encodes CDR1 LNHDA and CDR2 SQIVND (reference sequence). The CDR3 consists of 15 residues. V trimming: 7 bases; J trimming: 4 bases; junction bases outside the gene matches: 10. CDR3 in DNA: TGTGCCAGTACTACAGGGGGCGAAGTCGGCTATGGCTACACCTTC. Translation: CASTTGGEVGYGYTF.

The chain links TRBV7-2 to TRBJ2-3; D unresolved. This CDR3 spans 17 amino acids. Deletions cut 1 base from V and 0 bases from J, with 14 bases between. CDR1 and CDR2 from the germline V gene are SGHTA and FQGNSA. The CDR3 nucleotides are TGTGCCAGCAGCTTAGTATTCCGATCCACTAGCACAGATACGCAGTATTTT. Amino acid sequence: CASSLVFRSTSTDTQYF.

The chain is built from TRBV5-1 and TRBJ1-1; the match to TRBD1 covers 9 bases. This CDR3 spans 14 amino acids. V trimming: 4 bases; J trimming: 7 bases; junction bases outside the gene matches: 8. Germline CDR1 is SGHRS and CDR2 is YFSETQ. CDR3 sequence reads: CASSEGDRELEAFF. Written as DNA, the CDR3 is TGCGCCAGCAGCGAAGGGGACAGGGAACTTGAAGCTTTCTTT.

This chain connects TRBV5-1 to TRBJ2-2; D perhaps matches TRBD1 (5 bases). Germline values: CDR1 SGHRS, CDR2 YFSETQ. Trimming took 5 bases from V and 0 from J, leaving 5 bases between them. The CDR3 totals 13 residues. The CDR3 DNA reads TGCGCCAGCAGGACAGCGAACACCGGGGAGCTGTTTTTT. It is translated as CASRTANTGELFF.

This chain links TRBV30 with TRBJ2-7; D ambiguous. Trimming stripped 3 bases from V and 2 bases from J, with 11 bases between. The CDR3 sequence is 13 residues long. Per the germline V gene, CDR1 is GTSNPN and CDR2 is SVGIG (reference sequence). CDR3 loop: CAWRGASTYEQYF. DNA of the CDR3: TGTGCCTGGAGAGGAGCGAGCACCTACGAGCAGTACTTC.

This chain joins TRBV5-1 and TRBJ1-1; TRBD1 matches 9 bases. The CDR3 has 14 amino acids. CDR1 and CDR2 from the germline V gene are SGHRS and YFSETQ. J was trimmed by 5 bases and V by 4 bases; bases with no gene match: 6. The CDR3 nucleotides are TGCGCCAGCAGCGGGGGACAGGGTCTGACTGAAGCTTTCTTT. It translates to CASSGGQGLTEAFF.